This T cell receptor beta chain emerged from a study of blood T cell repertoires in COVID-19. Study overall: COVID-19 samples from acute and convalescent phases originated in the United States, Italy and Spain.

Germline CDR1 reads LNHDA; CDR2 reads SQIVND (reference sequence). The CDR3 totals 14 residues. V lost 6 bases to trimming and J lost 6 bases, with 15 bases between them. Original handling: Reference gene primer amplification yielded estimated nucleated cell counts. Assay used: immunoSEQ multiplex PCR; TCRdb lists only in-frame clones, some missing. That table is the source of V, J and clone size, and D and trimming were worked out from the DNA. The sample contains about 140,000 clones, approximately 82% of which appear only once. The sequencing input was peripheral blood. V gene TRBV19 combines with J gene TRBJ2-1, with D perhaps matching TRBD1 (6 bases). This receptor was identified in a human donor in a cohort sampled during active COVID-19. The CDR3 DNA follows: TGTGCCAGTAGGACAGGTTGGACTCGCAATGAGCAGTTCTTC. Protein: CASRTGWTRNEQFF. Combining the CDR3 with reference TRBV19 and TRBJ2-1 gives the whole variable domain DGGITQSPKYLFRKEGQNVTLSCEQNLNHDAMYWYRQDPGQGLRLIYYSQIVNDFQKGDIAEGYSVSREKKESFPLTVTSAQKNPTAFYLCASRTGWTRNEQFFGPGTRLTVL.